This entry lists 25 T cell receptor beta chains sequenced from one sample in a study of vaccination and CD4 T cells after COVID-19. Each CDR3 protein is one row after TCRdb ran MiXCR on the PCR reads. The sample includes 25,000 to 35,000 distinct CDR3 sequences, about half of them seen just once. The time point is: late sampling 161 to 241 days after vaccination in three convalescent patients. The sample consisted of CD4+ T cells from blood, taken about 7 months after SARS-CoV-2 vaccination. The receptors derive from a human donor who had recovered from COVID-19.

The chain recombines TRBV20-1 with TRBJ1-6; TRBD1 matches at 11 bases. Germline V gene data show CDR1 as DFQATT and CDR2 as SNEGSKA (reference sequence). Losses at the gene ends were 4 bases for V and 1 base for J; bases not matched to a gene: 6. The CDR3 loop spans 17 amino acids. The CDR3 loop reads CSAKPGQGVSYNSPLHF. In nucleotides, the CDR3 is TGCAGTGCTAAACCGGGACAGGGGGTGTCCTATAATTCACCCCTCCACTTT.

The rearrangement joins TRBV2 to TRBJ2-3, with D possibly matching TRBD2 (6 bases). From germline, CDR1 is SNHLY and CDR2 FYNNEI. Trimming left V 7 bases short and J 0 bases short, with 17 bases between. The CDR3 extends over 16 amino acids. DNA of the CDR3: TGTGCCAGCAAGGCGCGGGACCTCTCTAGCACAGATACGCAGTATTTT. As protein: CASKARDLSSTDTQYF.

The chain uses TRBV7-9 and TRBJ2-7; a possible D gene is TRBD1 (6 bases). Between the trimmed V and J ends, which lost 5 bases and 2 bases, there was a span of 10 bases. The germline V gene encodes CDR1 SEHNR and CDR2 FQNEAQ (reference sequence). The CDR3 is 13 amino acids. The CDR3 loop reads CASSNKGAYEQYF. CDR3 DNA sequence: TGTGCCAGCAGCAACAAGGGGGCCTACGAGCAGTACTTC.

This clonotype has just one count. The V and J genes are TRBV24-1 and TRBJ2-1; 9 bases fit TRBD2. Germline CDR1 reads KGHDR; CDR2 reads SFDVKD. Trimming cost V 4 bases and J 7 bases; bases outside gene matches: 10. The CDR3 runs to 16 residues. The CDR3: CATSDPTSGSGNEQFF. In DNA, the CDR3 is TGTGCCACCAGTGACCCGACTAGCGGCAGTGGAAATGAGCAGTTCTTC.

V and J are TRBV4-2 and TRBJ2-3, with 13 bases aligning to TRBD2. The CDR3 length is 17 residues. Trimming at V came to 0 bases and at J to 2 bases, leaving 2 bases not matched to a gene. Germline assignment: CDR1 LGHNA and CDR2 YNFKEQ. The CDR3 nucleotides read TGTGCCAGCAGCCAAGAGGGACTAGCGGGGATCACAGATACGCAGTATTTT. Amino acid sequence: CASSQEGLAGITDTQYF.

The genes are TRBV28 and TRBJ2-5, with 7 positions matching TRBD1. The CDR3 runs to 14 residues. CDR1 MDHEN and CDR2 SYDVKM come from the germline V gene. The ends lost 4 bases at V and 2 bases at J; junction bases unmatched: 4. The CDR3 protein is CASSSRTGQETQYF. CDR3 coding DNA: TGTGCCAGCAGTTCACGGACAGGTCAAGAGACCCAGTACTTC.

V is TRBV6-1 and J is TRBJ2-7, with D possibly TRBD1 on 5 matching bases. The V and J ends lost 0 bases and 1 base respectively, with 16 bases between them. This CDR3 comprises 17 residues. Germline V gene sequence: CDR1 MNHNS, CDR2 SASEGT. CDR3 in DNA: TGTGCCAGCAGTGAAGCGCTTCAGGGCCCTTTTTCCTACGAGCAGTACTTC. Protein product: CASSEALQGPFSYEQYF.

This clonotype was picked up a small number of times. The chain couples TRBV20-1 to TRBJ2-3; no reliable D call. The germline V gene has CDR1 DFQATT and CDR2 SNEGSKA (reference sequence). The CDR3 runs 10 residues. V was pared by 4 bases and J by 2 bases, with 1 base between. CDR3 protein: CSANTDTQYF. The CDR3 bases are TGCAGTGCTAACACAGATACGCAGTATTTT.

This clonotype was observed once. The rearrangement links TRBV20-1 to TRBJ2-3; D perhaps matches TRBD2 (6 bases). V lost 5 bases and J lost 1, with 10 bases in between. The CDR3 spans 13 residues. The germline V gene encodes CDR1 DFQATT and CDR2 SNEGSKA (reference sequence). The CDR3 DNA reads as TGCAGTGCTCCTAGCGTCGGCACAGATACGCAGTATTTT. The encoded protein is CSAPSVGTDTQYF.

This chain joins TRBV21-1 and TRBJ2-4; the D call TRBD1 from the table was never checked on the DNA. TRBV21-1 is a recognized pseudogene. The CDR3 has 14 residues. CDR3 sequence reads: CASRGRGSKNIQYF. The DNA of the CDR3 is TGTGCCAGCAGGGGCAGGGGGTCCAAAAACATTCAGTACTTC.

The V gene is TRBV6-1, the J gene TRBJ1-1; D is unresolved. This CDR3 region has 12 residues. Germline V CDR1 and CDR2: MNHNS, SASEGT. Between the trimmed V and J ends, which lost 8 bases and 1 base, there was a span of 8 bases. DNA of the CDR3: TGTGCCAGCTCCCGGGGGAACACTGAAGCTTTCTTT. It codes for CASSRGNTEAFF.

The CDR3 spells CASSFKADQETQYF. In DNA, the CDR3 is TGTGCCAGCAGCTTTAAAGCGGACCAAGAGACCCAGTACTTC. V is TRBV7-2 and J is TRBJ2-5, with D possibly matching TRBD2 (5 bases). The V end was cut by 3 bases, the J end by 0 bases, with 8 bases between. The CDR3 sequence is 14 residues long. The germline V gene encodes CDR1 SGHTA and CDR2 FQGNSA.

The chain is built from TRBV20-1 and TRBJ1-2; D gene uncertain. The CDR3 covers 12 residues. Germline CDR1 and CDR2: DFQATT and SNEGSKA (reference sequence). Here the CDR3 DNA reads TGCAGGGCTGGCCTCTCGGTAGGTGGCTACACCTTC. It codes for CRAGLSVGGYTF.

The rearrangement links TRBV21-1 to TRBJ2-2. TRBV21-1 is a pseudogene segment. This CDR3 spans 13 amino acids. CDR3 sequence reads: CASVGLNTGELFF. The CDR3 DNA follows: TGTGCCAGCGTGGGCTTGAACACCGGGGAGCTGTTTTTT.

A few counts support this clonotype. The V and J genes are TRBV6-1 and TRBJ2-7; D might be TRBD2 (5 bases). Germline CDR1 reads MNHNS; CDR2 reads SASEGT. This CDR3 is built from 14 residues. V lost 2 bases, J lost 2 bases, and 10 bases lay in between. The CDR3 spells CASSERSGAYEQYF. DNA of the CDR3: TGTGCCAGCAGTGAAAGGAGCGGAGCCTACGAGCAGTACTTC.

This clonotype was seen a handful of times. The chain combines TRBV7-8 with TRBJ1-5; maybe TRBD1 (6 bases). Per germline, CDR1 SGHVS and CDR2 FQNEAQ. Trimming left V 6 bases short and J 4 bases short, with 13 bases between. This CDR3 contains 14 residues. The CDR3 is CASSPMRGNQPQHF. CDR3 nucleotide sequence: TGTGCCAGCAGTCCGATGAGGGGGAATCAGCCCCAGCATTTT.

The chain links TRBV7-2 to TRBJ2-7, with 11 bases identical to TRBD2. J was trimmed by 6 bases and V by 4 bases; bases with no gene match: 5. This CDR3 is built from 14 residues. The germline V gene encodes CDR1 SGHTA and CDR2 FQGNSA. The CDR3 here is CASSYTSGSGEQYF. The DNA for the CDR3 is TGTGCCAGCAGCTATACTAGCGGGAGCGGCGAGCAGTACTTC.

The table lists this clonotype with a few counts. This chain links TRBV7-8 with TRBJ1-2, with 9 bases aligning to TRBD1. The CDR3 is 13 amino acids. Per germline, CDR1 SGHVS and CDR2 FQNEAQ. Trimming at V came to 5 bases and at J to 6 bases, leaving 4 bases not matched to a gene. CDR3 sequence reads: CASSTRQGDGYTF. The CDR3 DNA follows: TGTGCCAGCAGCACCCGACAGGGGGATGGCTACACCTTC.

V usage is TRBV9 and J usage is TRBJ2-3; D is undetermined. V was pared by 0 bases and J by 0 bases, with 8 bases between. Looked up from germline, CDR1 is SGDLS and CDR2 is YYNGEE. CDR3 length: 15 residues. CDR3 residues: CASSVGVGSTDTQYF. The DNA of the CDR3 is TGTGCCAGCAGCGTAGGTGTGGGAAGCACAGATACGCAGTATTTT.

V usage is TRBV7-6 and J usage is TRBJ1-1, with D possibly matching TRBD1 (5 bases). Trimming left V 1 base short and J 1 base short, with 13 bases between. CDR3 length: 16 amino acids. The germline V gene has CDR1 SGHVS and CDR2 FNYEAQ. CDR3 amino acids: CASSLDPWTPNTEAFF. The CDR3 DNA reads TGTGCCAGCAGCTTAGATCCTTGGACACCGAACACTGAAGCTTTCTTT.

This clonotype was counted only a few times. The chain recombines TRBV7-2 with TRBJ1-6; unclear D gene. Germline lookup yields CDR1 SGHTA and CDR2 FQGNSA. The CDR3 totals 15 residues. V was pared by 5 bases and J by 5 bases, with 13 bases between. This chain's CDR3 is CASSILGNNNSPLHF. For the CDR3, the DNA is TGTGCCAGCAGCATCCTGGGGAATAATAATTCACCCCTCCACTTT.

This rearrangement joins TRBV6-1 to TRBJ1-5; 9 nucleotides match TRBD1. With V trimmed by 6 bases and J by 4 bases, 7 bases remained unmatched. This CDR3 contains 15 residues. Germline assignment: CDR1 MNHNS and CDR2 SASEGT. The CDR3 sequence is CASSRTGTGNQPQHF. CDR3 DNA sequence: TGTGCCAGCAGCAGAACCGGGACAGGGAATCAGCCCCAGCATTTT.

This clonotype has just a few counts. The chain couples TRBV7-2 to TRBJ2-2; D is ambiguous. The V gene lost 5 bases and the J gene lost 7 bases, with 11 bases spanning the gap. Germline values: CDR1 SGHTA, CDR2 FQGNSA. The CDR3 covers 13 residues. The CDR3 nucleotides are TGTGCCAGCAGCCTAAGACGCGGCGGGGAGCTGTTTTTT. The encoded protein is CASSLRRGGELFF. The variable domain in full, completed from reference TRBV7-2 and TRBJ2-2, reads GAGVSQSPSNKVTEKGKDVELRCDPISGHTALYWYRQSLGQGLEFLIYFQGNSAPDKSGLPSDRFSAERTGGSVSTLTIQRTQQEDSAVYLCASSLRRGGELFFGEGSRLTVL.

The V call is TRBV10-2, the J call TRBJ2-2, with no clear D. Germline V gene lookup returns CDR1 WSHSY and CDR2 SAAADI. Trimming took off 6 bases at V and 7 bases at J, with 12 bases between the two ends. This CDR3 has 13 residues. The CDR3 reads CASSPSVNGELFF. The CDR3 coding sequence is TGCGCCAGCAGCCCTAGTGTGAACGGGGAGCTGTTTTTT.

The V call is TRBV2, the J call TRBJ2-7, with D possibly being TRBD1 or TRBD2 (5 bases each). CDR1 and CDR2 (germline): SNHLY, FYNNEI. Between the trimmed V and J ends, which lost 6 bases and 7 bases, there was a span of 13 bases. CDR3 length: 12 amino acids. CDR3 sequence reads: CASRDGAREQYF. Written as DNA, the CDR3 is TGTGCCAGCAGGGACGGGGCTAGGGAGCAGTACTTC.